The 15 T cell receptor beta chains reported below all come from one sample, sequenced in a study of long-term antiretroviral therapy in people with HIV. Running of the v3.0 immunoSEQ assay took place at survey level. Sequencing was performed with immunoSEQ multiplex PCR; in TCRdb, only in-frame clones are kept and a portion is missing. The data show under 30,000 clones, 81% seen once. The source material was unsorted PBMCs, sampled 4.4 years after starting antiretroviral therapy. These receptors originate from a man aged 25-40 years with HIV.

V and J are TRBV10-1 and TRBJ1-5; 8 bases line up with TRBD1. The V segment lost 2 bases and the J segment 0 bases; nucleotides outside the gene matches: 6. The CDR3 loop spans 17 amino acids. Per germline, CDR1 WNHNN and CDR2 SYGVQD (reference sequence). CDR3 DNA sequence: TGCGCCAGCAGTGAGCCGACAGGGGAGGATAGCAATCAGCCCCAGCATTTT. Encoded protein: CASSEPTGEDSNQPQHF.

The genes are TRBV7-9 and TRBJ1-1; D remains unclear. CDR1 SEHNR and CDR2 FQNEAQ come from the germline V gene (reference sequence). Trimming took off 3 bases at V and 6 bases at J, with 17 bases between the two ends. The CDR3 spans 15 residues. In DNA, the CDR3 is TGTGCCAGCAGCTTGATAAGGGTTGCGGGTCCTGAAGCTTTCTTT. This gives the protein CASSLIRVAGPEAFF.

The chain employs TRBV10-3 and TRBJ2-1, with 8 bases matching TRBD2. Trimming removed 3 bases from V and 0 bases from J; junction bases left unmatched: 10. The germline gives CDR1 ENHRY, CDR2 SYGVKD. This CDR3 is built from 18 residues. The chain's CDR3 is CAISERLTSETSYNEQFF. CDR3 nucleotides: TGTGCCATCAGTGAAAGGTTGACTAGCGAAACCTCCTACAATGAGCAGTTCTTC.

The rearrangement uses TRBV9 and TRBJ2-6, with TRBD2 matching over 8 bases. The CDR3 extends over 16 amino acids. From germline, CDR1 is SGDLS and CDR2 YYNGEE. V gave up 0 bases and J gave up 2 bases; unmatched junction bases: 1. The CDR3 DNA sequence: TGTGCCAGCAGCGTAGCGGGAGGGCCTGGGGCCAACGTCCTGACTTTC. Its protein product is CASSVAGGPGANVLTF.

This clone occurred a few times. Written as DNA, the CDR3 is TGTGCCAGCAGTCCCGACAGGGCGAACACCGGGGAGCTGTTTTTT. Its translation: CASSPDRANTGELFF. The chain uses TRBV11-3 and TRBJ2-2, with 7 bases fitting TRBD1. In germline, CDR1 is SGHNT, CDR2 YENEEA. The CDR3 is 15 amino acids. The J segment lost 0 bases and the V segment lost 6 bases, leaving 4 bases of the junction unmatched.

The chain links TRBV5-6 to TRBJ2-7; D gene ambiguous. V was clipped by 4 bases and J by 2 bases, with 16 bases between them. The CDR3 spans 15 residues. CDR1 and CDR2 from the germline V gene are SGHDT and YYEEEE. The CDR3 DNA reads TGTGCCAGCAGCCGGACCGAAGGGTACCCCTACGAGCAGTACTTC. Translation: CASSRTEGYPYEQYF.

J is TRBJ2-1 and V is TRBV4-1; the D call may be TRBD1 or TRBD2 (5 bases each). Looked up from germline, CDR1 is MGHRA and CDR2 is YSYEKL. V was shortened by 1 base and J by 15 bases, with 22 bases between the two germline ends. The CDR3 is 15 amino acids. CDR3 coding DNA: TGCGCCAGCAGCCAAGCTCCTCGCGGACAACCGGGGCTGTTCTTC. As protein: CASSQAPRGQPGLFF.

This chain uses TRBV7-9 with TRBJ1-1, with 7 bases identical to TRBD1. Germline CDR1 SEHNR, CDR2 FQNEAQ (reference sequence). The CDR3 is 13 residues long. V shed 5 bases, J shed 3 bases, and the junction held 3 bases outside the gene matches. CDR3 bases: TGTGCCAGCAGCCCTCAGGGGGACACTGAAGCTTTCTTT. It yields the protein CASSPQGDTEAFF.

This clone was observed once. The chain combines TRBV5-3 with TRBJ1-2; maybe TRBD1 (6 bases). TRBV5-3 qualifies as an ORF whose function is uncertain. Trimming took 1 base from V and 8 from J, leaving 21 bases between them. This CDR3 spans 16 amino acids. The CDR3 DNA reads TGTGCCAGAAGCTTGCATGACAGGTCCAACCTGAGGGGCTACACCTTC. Translation: CARSLHDRSNLRGYTF.

This sequence joins TRBV28 and TRBJ2-7; possibly TRBD1 for D (6 bases). This CDR3 contains 14 residues. Trimming cost V 2 bases and J 2 bases, with 10 bases left between them. Per germline, CDR1 MDHEN and CDR2 SYDVKM. The CDR3 spells CASSLNRVPYEQYF. The CDR3 nucleotides read TGTGCCAGCAGTTTAAACAGGGTCCCCTACGAGCAGTACTTC.

The chain carries TRBV27 and TRBJ1-1; D not certain. Germline V CDR1 and CDR2: MNHEY, SMNVEV (reference sequence). CDR3 size: 14 residues. Trimming took off 3 bases at V and 1 base at J, with 9 bases between the two ends. The CDR3 reads CASSFGSQNTEAFF. In DNA form, the CDR3 reads TGTGCCAGCAGTTTCGGCAGTCAGAACACTGAAGCTTTCTTT.

This chain joins TRBV29-1 and TRBJ2-1; no reliable D call. The germline V gene encodes CDR1 SQVTM and CDR2 ANQGSEA. The CDR3 is 10 residues long. Trimming removed 6 bases from V and 8 bases from J, with 8 bases in between. CDR3 in amino acids: CSVGHYEQFF. In DNA, the CDR3 is TGCAGCGTCGGGCACTATGAGCAGTTCTTC.

This clone was seen only a few times. This chain joins TRBV14 and TRBJ1-2, with D unclear. The CDR3 is 12 residues long. V lost 2 bases and J lost 4, with 5 bases in between. The germline V gene has CDR1 SGHDN and CDR2 FVKESK. The CDR3 DNA is TGTGCCAGCAGCCAACGGACCTATGGCTACACCTTC. Protein product: CASSQRTYGYTF.

The chain is built from TRBV5-1 and TRBJ2-1, with D perhaps matching TRBD1 (7 bases). Germline-derived CDR1 and CDR2 are SGHRS and YFSETQ. The CDR3 length is 12 residues. The V gene lost 7 bases and the J gene lost 8 bases, with 13 bases spanning the gap. The chain's CDR3 is CASGAGGHEQFF. DNA for the CDR3: TGCGCCAGCGGGGCAGGGGGGCATGAGCAGTTCTTC.

The CDR3 reads CASSLSVLYEQYF. Here the CDR3 DNA reads TGTGCCAGCAGCTTGTCCGTTCTTTACGAGCAGTACTTC. The chain joins TRBV5-6 to TRBJ2-7; D is ambiguous. Trimming removed 1 base from V and 4 bases from J, with 9 bases in between. CDR3 length: 13 residues. In germline, CDR1 is SGHDT, CDR2 YYEEEE.